This T cell receptor beta chain was profiled in a study of CD8 T cells in ankylosing spondylitis. Findings and limits, study-wide: According to the report, clones linked to the disease were significantly enriched in matched synovial fluid samples taken from ankylosing spondylitis patients.

The CDR3 spans 13 residues. The V end was cut by 6 bases, the J end by 7 bases, with 15 bases between. The V gene's germline CDR1 is MNHNS and CDR2 SASEGT. Quantitative 5'-RACE with molecular barcodes produced the TCR beta libraries. TCRdb re-called the 5' RACE reads with MiXCR, one entry per CDR3 protein. The sample holds about 240,000 distinct CDR3 sequences, approximately 9% seen once. This clonotype has only a few counts. Its specificity is not known. This clonotype originated in a male donor with ankylosing spondylitis or in good health (not recorded which). Sequencing was performed on blood, either unsorted or a sorted T cell fraction (not recorded which). V is TRBV6-1 and J is TRBJ1-2, with D perhaps TRBD1 (6 bases). CDR3 DNA sequence: TGTGCCAGCAGAAACCCAGGGGAAGTTGGCTACACCTTC. As protein: CASRNPGEVGYTF.